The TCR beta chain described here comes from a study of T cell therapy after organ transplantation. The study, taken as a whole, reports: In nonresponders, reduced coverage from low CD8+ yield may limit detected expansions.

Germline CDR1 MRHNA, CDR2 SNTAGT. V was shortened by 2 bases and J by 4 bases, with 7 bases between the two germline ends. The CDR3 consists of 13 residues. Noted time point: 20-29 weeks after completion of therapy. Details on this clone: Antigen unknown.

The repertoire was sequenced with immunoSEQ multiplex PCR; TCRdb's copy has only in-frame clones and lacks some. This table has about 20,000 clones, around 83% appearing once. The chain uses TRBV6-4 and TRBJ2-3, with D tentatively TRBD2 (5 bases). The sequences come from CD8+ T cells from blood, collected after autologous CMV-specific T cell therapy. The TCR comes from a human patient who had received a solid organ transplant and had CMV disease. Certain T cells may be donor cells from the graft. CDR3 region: CASSDKEADTQYF. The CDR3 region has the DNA TGTGCCAGCAGTGACAAGGAGGCAGATACGCAGTATTTT.